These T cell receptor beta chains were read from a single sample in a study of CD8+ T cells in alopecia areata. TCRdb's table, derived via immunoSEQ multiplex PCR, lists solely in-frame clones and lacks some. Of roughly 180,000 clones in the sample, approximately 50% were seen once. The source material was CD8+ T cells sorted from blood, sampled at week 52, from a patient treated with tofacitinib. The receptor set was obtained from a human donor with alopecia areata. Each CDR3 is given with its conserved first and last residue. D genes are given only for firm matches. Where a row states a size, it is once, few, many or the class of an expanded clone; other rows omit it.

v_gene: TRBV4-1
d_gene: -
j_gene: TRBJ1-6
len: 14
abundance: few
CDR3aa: CASTHDSAKSPLHF
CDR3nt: TGCGCCAGCACCCACGACAGCGCAAAATCACCCCTCCACTTT

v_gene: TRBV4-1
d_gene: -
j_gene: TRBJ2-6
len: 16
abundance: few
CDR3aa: CASSQDGISGANVLTF
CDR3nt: TGCGCCAGCAGCCAAGATGGGATTTCTGGGGCCAACGTCCTGACTTTC

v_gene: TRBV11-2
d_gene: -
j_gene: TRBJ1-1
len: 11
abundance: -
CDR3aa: CASSFGTEAFF
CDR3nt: TGTGCCAGCAGCTTCGGGACTGAAGCTTTCTTT

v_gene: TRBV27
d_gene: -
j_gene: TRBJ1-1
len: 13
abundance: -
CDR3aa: CASSLHLGTEAFF
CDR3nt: TGTGCCAGCAGTTTACACCTGGGTACTGAAGCTTTCTTT

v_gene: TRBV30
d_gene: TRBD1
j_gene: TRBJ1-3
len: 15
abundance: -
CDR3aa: CAWILGQGVENTIYF
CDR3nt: TGTGCCTGGATCCTCGGACAGGGAGTAGAAAACACCATATATTTT

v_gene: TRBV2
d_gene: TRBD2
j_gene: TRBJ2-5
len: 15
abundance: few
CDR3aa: CASSEDEAGGKTQYF
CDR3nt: TGTGCCAGCAGTGAAGACGAAGCGGGGGGAAAGACCCAGTACTTC

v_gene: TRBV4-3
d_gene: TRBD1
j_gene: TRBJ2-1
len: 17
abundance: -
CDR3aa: CASSQVGGQSPYNEQFF
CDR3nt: TGCGCCAGCAGCCAGGTTGGGGGACAGAGCCCCTACAATGAGCAGTTCTTC

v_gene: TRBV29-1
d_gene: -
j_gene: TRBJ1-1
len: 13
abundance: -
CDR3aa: CSVRTDWNTEAFF
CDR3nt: TGCAGCGTACGGACTGACTGGAACACTGAAGCTTTCTTT

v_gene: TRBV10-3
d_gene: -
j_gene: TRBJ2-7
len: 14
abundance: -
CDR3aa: CAISVRDGTYEQYF
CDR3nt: TGTGCCATCAGTGTCCGGGACGGGACCTACGAGCAGTACTTC

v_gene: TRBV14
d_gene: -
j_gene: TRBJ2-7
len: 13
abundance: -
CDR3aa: CASSHGRPYEQYF
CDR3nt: TGTGCCAGCAGCCATGGCAGACCCTACGAGCAGTACTTC

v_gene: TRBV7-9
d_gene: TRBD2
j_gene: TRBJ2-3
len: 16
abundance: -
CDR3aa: CASSLESGGYTDTQYF
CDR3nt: TGTGCCAGCAGCTTAGAAAGCGGGGGATACACAGATACGCAGTATTTT

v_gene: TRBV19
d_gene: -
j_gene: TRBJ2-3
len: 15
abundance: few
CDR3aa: CASSMGTGFLYTQYF
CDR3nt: TGTGCCAGTAGTATGGGGACGGGGTTCTTGTATACGCAGTATTTT

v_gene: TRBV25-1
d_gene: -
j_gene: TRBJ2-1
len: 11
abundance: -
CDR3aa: CASSESNEQFF
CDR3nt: TGTGCCAGCAGTGAAAGCAATGAGCAGTTCTTC

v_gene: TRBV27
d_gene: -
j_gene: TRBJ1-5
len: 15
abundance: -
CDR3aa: CASSLIQGGDQPQHF
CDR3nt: TGTGCCAGCAGTTTAATCCAGGGTGGCGATCAGCCCCAGCATTTT

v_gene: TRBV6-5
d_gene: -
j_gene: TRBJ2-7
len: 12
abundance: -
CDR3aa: CARCHIFYEQYF
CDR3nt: TGTGCCCGGTGTCATATCTTTTACGAGCAGTACTTC

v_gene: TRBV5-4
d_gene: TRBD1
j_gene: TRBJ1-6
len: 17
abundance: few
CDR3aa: CASARDREESYNSPLHF
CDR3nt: TGTGCCAGCGCTCGGGACAGGGAAGAATCCTATAATTCACCCCTCCACTTT

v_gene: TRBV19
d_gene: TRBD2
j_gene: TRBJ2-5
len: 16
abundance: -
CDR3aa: CASRTSGGAGVETQYF
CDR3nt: TGTGCCAGTCGGACTAGCGGGGGGGCCGGTGTAGAGACCCAGTACTTC

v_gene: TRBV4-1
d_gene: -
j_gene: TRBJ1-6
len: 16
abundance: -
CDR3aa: CASSQAPGLADSPLHF
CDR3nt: TGCGCCAGCAGCCAAGCGCCGGGCCTTGCGGATTCACCCCTCCACTTT

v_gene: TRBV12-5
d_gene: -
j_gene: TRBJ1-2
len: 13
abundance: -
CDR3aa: CATGQGTRDGYTF
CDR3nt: TGTGCTACCGGCCAGGGGACTCGCGATGGCTACACCTTC

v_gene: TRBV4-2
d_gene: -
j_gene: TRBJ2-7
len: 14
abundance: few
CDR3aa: CASSQGGRGYEQYF
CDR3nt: TGTGCCAGCAGCCAAGGGGGGAGAGGCTACGAGCAGTACTTC

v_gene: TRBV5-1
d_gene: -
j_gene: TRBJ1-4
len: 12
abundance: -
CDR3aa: CASSLQGEKLFF
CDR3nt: TGCGCCAGCAGCTTGCAGGGAGAAAAACTGTTTTTT

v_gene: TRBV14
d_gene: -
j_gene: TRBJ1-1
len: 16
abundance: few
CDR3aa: CASSPRPGGRYTEAFF
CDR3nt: TGTGCCAGCAGCCCCCGCCCCGGCGGCAGGTACACTGAAGCTTTCTTT

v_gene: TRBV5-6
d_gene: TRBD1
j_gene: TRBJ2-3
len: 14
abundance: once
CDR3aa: CASSWDRSTDTQYF
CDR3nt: TGTGCCAGCAGCTGGGACAGAAGCACAGATACGCAGTATTTT

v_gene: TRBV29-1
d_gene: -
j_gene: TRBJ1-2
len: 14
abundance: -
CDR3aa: CSVDTRESNYGYTF
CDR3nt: TGCAGCGTGGATACCAGGGAGTCTAACTATGGCTACACCTTC

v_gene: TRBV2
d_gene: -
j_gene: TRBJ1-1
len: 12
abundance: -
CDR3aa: CASSENYAQALF
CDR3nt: TGTGCCAGCAGTGAAAACTACGCACAGGCTCTCTTT

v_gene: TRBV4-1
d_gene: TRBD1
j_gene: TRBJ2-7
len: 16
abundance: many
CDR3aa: CASSLDPGTGGYEQYF
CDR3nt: TGCGCCAGCAGCCTCGATCCCGGGACAGGGGGCTACGAGCAGTACTTC

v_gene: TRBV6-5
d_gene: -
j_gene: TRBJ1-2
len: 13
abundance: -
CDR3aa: CASFTGVNYGYTF
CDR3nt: TGTGCCAGCTTCACCGGGGTTAACTATGGCTACACCTTC

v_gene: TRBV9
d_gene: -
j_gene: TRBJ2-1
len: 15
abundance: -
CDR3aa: CASSVERGSYNEQFF
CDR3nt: TGTGCCAGCAGCGTAGAGAGGGGCTCTTACAATGAGCAGTTCTTC

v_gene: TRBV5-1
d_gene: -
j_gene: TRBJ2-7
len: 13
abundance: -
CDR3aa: CASSLETGYEQYF
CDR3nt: TGCGCCAGCAGCTTGGAGACAGGCTACGAGCAGTACTTC

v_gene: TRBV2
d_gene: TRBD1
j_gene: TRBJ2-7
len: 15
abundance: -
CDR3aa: CASNGGQALSYEQYF
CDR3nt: TGTGCCAGCAACGGTGGACAGGCCCTATCCTACGAGCAGTACTTC

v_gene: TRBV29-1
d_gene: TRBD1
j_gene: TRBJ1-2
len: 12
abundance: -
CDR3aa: CSTYRGREGYTF
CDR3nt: TGCAGCACATACAGGGGGCGCGAAGGCTACACCTTC

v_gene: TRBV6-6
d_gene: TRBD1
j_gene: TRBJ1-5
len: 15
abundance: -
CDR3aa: CASSYGDRGGQPQHF
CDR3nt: TGTGCCAGCAGTTACGGGGACAGGGGAGGCCAGCCCCAGCATTTT